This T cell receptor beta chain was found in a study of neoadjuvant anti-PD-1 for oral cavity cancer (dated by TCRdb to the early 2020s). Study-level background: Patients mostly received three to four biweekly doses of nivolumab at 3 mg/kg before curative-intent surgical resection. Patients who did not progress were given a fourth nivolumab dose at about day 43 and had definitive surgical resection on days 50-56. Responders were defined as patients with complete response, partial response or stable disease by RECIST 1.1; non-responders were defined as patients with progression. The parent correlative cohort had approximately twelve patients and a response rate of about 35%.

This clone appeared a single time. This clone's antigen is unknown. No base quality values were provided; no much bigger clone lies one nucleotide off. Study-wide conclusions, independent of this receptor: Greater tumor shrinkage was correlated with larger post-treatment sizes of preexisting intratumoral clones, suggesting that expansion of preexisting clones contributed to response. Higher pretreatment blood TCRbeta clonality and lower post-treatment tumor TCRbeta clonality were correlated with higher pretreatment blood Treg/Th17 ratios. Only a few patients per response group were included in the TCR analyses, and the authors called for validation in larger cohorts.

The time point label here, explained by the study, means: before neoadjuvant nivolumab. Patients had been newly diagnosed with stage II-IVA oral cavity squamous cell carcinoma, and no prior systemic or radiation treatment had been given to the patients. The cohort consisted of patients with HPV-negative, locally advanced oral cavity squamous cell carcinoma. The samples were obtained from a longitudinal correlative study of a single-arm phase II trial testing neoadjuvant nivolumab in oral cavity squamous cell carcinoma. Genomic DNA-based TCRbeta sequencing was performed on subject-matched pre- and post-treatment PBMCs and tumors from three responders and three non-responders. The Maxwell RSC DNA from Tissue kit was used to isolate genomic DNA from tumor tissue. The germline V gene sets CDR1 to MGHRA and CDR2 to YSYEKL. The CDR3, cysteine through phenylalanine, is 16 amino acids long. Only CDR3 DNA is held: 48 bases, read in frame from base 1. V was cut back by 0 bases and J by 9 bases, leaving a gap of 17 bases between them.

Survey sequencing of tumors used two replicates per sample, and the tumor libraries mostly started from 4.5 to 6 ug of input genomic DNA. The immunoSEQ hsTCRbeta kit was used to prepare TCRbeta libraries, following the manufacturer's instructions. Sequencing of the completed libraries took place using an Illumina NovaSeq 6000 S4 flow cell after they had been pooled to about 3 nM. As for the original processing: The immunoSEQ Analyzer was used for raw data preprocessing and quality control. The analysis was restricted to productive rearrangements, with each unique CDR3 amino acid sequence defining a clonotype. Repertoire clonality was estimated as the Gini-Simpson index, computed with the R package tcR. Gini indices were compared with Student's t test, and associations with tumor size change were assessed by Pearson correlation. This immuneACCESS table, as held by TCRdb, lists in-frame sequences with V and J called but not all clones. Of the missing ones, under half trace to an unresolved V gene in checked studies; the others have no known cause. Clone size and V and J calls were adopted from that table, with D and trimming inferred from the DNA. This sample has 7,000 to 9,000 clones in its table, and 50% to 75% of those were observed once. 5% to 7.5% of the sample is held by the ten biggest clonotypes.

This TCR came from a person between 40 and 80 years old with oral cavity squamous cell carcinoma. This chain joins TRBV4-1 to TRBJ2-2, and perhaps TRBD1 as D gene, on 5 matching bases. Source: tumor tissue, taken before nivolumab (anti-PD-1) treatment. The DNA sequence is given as TGCGCCAGCAGCCAAGACTCCGCTGGGGCGTTTCGGGAGCTGTTTTTT. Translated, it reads CASSQDSAGAFRELFF.